This TCR beta chain is drawn from a study of blood T cells in healthy people across ages. Findings and caveats of the study: Donors of long life had a larger count of naive CD4+ cells and greater diversity than aged donors. While age rose, TCR beta diversity per million T cells dropped in a roughly linear way.

This clonotype was counted between two and nine times. Antigen specificity is unknown. The length of the CDR3 is 17 residues. Trimming at V came to 4 bases and at J to 4 bases, leaving 13 bases not matched to a gene. Germline values: CDR1 SGHRS, CDR2 YFSETQ. With a J-beta primer mix and a sample-barcoded 5' primer, a second PCR ran about 6 to 11 cycles. All cDNA molecules were each tagged by a template-switch adaptor with 12 random nucleotides. From the 5' RACE reads, TCRdb called clonotypes with MiXCR, one entry per CDR3 protein. The table shows fewer than 900,000 distinct CDR3 sequences, with more than 40% occurring only once.

The sequence was collected from a woman in her fifties or sixties in good health. The chain combines TRBV5-1 with TRBJ2-3; TRBD2 aligns across 9 bases. The sequenced material came from blood. Here the CDR3 DNA reads TGCGCCAGCAGCCCTGGACTAGCGAGAAGTAAACCAGATACGCAGTATTTT. It encodes CASSPGLARSKPDTQYF.